This TCR beta chain was obtained from a study of T cell responses to AZD1222 COVID-19 vaccine. This table comes from immunoSEQ multiplex PCR, and its TCRdb copy is limited to in-frame clones, with some not included. The repertoire includes approximately 110,000 clones, around 92% of them detected once, and more than 6% sits in the top ten. V dropped 5 bases and J dropped 1 base, with 8 bases sitting between them. CDR3 length: 13 amino acids. Germline lookup yields CDR1 SNHLY and CDR2 FYNNEI. The receptor's source is an adult who received the AZD1222 COVID-19 vaccine. The source material was peripheral blood, sampled 28 days after the second AZD1222 dose. The V and J genes are TRBV2 and TRBJ1-1; D remains unclear. The CDR3 sequence is CASSYHENTEAFF. The DNA for the CDR3 is TGTGCCAGCAGTTACCACGAGAACACTGAAGCTTTCTTT.